Following are 22 T cell receptor beta chains from one sample sequenced in a study of cytotoxic CD8 clonotypes in ibrutinib-treated CLL. Libraries were prepared by immunoSEQ multiplex PCR; TCRdb keeps only in-frame clonotypes and omits some of them. The sample includes more than 140,000 clones, about 72% of them seen just once. Sequencing was performed on PBMCs, taken after 12 months of ibrutinib treatment. The source of these receptors is a human donor with chronic lymphocytic leukemia.

This chain links TRBV2 with TRBJ2-7, with 10 bases that match TRBD1. V was clipped by 8 bases and J by 5 bases; unmatched bases: 6. The CDR3 covers 13 residues. CDR1 is SNHLY and CDR2 is FYNNEI in the germline V gene. CDR3 coding DNA: TGTGCCAGCGCCGGGACAGGGGACAACGAGCAGTACTTC. This codes for CASAGTGDNEQYF.

In DNA form, the CDR3 reads TGCAGTGCTAGGGTAATGGGTGGCTACACCTTC. This codes for CSARVMGGYTF. The chain has TRBV20-1 and TRBJ1-2; D unresolved. Germline loops: CDR1 DFQATT, CDR2 SNEGSKA (reference sequence). This CDR3 contains 11 residues. V lost 3 bases to trimming and J lost 7 bases, with 9 bases between them.

This chain uses TRBV28 with TRBJ1-2; TRBD1 matches at 7 bases. Trimming at V came to 6 bases and at J to 8 bases, leaving 3 bases not matched to a gene. The length of the CDR3 is 11 residues. The germline V gene encodes CDR1 MDHEN and CDR2 SYDVKM. CDR3 nucleotides: TGTGCCAGCAGCCACAGGGGCGGCTACACCTTC. This encodes CASSHRGGYTF.

The V and J genes are TRBV4-1 and TRBJ1-6, with TRBD1 identical over 7 bases. The ends lost 2 bases at V and 10 bases at J; junction bases unmatched: 11. There are 16 residues in the CDR3. The germline CDR1 and CDR2 sequences are MGHRA and YSYEKL. CDR3 coding DNA: TGCGCCAGCAGCCAACTTTACCGGGACAGACAATCACCCCTCCACTTT. This gives the protein CASSQLYRDRQSPLHF.

The CDR3 here is CAISTGTSGGGFPGELFF. The CDR3 DNA sequence: TGTGCCATCAGTACCGGGACTAGCGGGGGGGGTTTTCCCGGGGAGCTGTTTTTT. The rearrangement links TRBV10-3 to TRBJ2-2, with TRBD2 matching 16 bases. V lost 5 bases to trimming and J lost 6 bases; unmatched junction nucleotides: 9. The V gene's germline CDR1 is ENHRY and CDR2 SYGVKD. The CDR3 runs to 18 residues.

Only one count was recorded for this clone. This chain links TRBV28 with TRBJ2-5; TRBD1 or TRBD2 may be the D gene (5 bases each). This CDR3 is 20 amino acids long. Germline V lookup: CDR1 MDHEN, CDR2 SYDVKM. The V and J ends lost 6 bases and 3 bases respectively, with 32 bases between them. Written as DNA, the CDR3 is TGTGCCAGCAGAGGGGTTGCGAGGGGCCCCACCGGCGGCGAGAAAGAGACCCAGTACTTC. Residues: CASRGVARGPTGGEKETQYF. Using reference TRBV28 and TRBJ2-5 for the parts outside the CDR3, the full variable domain is DVKVTQSSRYLVKRTGEKVFLECVQDMDHENMFWYRQDPGLGLRLIYFSYDVKMKEKGDIPEGYSVSREKKERFSLILESASTNQTSMYLCASRGVARGPTGGEKETQYFGPGTRLLVL.

This clone came up a few times. The rearrangement links TRBV5-1 to TRBJ2-7, with D maybe TRBD1 (5 bases). The CDR3 has 13 amino acids. Germline-derived CDR1 and CDR2 are SGHRS and YFSETQ. V gave up 5 bases and J gave up 5 bases, with 14 bases separating them. CDR3 amino acids: CASRDMTTHEQYF. As DNA, the CDR3 is TGCGCCAGCAGGGACATGACGACCCACGAGCAGTACTTC.

The V gene is TRBV7-2, the J gene TRBJ2-1; the D is unclear. Germline V lookup: CDR1 SGHTA, CDR2 FQGNSA. Trimming cost V 2 bases and J 5 bases, with 4 bases left between them. The length of the CDR3 is 12 residues. CDR3 nucleotides: TGTGCCAGCAGCTTATTCAACAATGAGCAGTTCTTC. This gives the protein CASSLFNNEQFF.

This clone turned up a few times. The V gene is TRBV6-5, the J gene TRBJ2-2; D is uncertain. CDR1 and CDR2 from the germline V gene are MNHEY and SVGAGI. The CDR3 consists of 13 residues. Trimming left V 8 bases short and J 5 bases short, with 12 bases between. The CDR3 sequence is CASGRQATGELFF. In DNA, the CDR3 is TGTGCCAGCGGTAGACAAGCTACCGGGGAGCTGTTTTTT.

This rearrangement joins TRBV6-6 to TRBJ1-1; 8 bases agree with TRBD1. The CDR3 is 13 residues long. V lost 3 bases to trimming and J lost 4 bases; unmatched junction nucleotides: 1. Looked up from germline, CDR1 is MNHNY and CDR2 is SVGAGI (reference sequence). CDR3 region: CASSYDRGTEAFF. The CDR3 DNA reads TGTGCCAGCAGTTATGACAGGGGCACTGAAGCTTTCTTT.

This clone has a handful of counts. V and J are TRBV9 and TRBJ1-1; D remains unclear. Trimming pared 6 bases from V and 0 bases from J, leaving 6 bases between. The CDR3 is made up of 12 amino acids. Germline CDR1 SGDLS, CDR2 YYNGEE. DNA for the CDR3: TGTGCCAGCACACGGGTGAACACTGAAGCTTTCTTT. Protein sequence: CASTRVNTEAFF. Variable domain in full (rest from reference TRBV9 and TRBJ1-1): DSGVTQTPKHLITATGQRVTLRCSPRSGDLSVYWYQQSLDQGLQFLIQYYNGEERAKGNILERFSAQQFPDLHSELNLSSLELGDSALYFCASTRVNTEAFFGQGTRLTVV.

The count of this clone is one. The chain couples TRBV29-1 to TRBJ2-2; 10 bases align to TRBD1. V was clipped by 6 bases and J by 5 bases; unmatched bases: 12. Germline V gene data show CDR1 as SQVTM and CDR2 as ANQGSEA. The CDR3 length is 16 residues. The CDR3 DNA sequence: TGCAGCGTCGGAGGGGCGACAGGGGGCTGGACCGGGGAGCTGTTTTTT. Amino acid sequence: CSVGGATGGWTGELFF.

The J gene is TRBJ2-5, the V gene TRBV7-9, with 10 bases aligning to TRBD2. Germline V gives CDR1 SEHNR, CDR2 FQNEAQ (reference sequence). This CDR3 is built from 14 residues. Trimming removed 1 base from V and 12 bases from J; junction bases left unmatched: 8. The CDR3, as DNA: TGTGCCAGCAGCTTAGAGGCTAGCGGGGGATCCAAGTACTTC. The encoded protein is CASSLEASGGSKYF. Full variable domain (outside the CDR3, taken from reference TRBV7-9 and TRBJ2-5): DTGVSQNPRHKITKRGQNVTFRCDPISEHNRLYWYRQTLGQGPEFLTYFQNEAQLEKSRLLSDRFSAERPKGSFSTLEIQRTEQGDSAMYLCASSLEASGGSKYFGPGTRLLVL.

The rearrangement uses TRBV5-4 and TRBJ1-2, with D perhaps matching TRBD1 (5 bases). Germline CDR1 reads SGHNT; CDR2 reads YYREEE (reference sequence). The CDR3 spans 11 residues. Trimming cost V 1 base and J 8 bases, with 6 bases left between them. The CDR3 sequence is CASSLQGGYTF. The CDR3 DNA follows: TGTGCCAGCAGCTTGCAGGGAGGCTACACCTTC.

This clone was detected once. One end of the junction does not line up with germline, which may come from a read error. The gene calls are TRBV15 and TRBJ1-4, with D possibly matching TRBD1 (5 bases). In germline, CDR1 is LNHNV, CDR2 YYDKDF (reference sequence). This CDR3 has 16 residues. In DNA form, the CDR3 reads TGTGCCACCAGCAGAGCCGGGGCCCGGGACCCGAAAATTGGGGTTTTT. This sequence encodes CATSRAGARDPKIGVF.

Regarding this clone: The germline gene is not matched at one end of the junction; a read error may be the cause. In DNA, the CDR3 is TGTGCCAGCAGTTTTCGCTATGGCTACACCTTC. Its protein product is CASSFRYGYTF. J is TRBJ1-2 and V is TRBV5-1; D uncertain. CDR3 length: 11 amino acids. Germline CDR1 SGHRS, CDR2 YFSETQ.

The V gene is TRBV5-1, the J gene TRBJ2-1, with 8 positions matching TRBD2. With 3 bases clipped from V and 8 bases from J, the junction kept 7 bases outside the gene matches. The CDR3 totals 14 residues. The germline V gene has CDR1 SGHRS and CDR2 YFSETQ. In DNA form, the CDR3 reads TGCGCCAGCAGCTCGTCCGGGACTAGTCATGAGCAGTTCTTC. Its translation is CASSSSGTSHEQFF. Filled out from reference TRBV5-1 and TRBJ2-1, the complete variable domain reads KAGVTQTPRYLIKTRGQQVTLSCSPISGHRSVSWYQQTPGQGLQFLFEYFSETQRNKGNFPGRFSGRQFSNSRSEMNVSTLELGDSALYLCASSSSGTSHEQFFGPGTRLTVL.

In the case of this clone: The same CDR3 arises from other DNA sequences in this sample as well. The rearrangement joins TRBV7-3 to TRBJ1-1; possible D gene TRBD1, 5 bases. V lost 6 bases and J lost 2, with 10 bases in between. Per the germline V gene, CDR1 is SGHTA and CDR2 is FQGTGA. This CDR3 comprises 13 residues. CDR3 nucleotides: TGTGCCAGCAGTCCCGGGACTAACACTGAAGCTTTCTTT. Residues: CASSPGTNTEAFF.

CDR3 sequence: CASKRDRAGEKLFF. As DNA, the CDR3 is TGTGCCAGCAAAAGGGACAGGGCGGGGGAAAAACTGTTTTTT. The chain uses TRBV27 and TRBJ1-4; TRBD1 agrees at 9 bases. The CDR3 is 14 amino acids. V lost 7 bases, J lost 8 bases, and 8 bases stayed unmatched. From germline, CDR1 is MNHEY and CDR2 SMNVEV (reference sequence).

This chain connects TRBV4-3 to TRBJ2-1; D ambiguous. Trimming took 1 base from V and 1 from J, leaving 8 bases between them. CDR3 length: 15 amino acids. Per the germline V gene, CDR1 is LGHNA and CDR2 is YSLEER. The CDR3 DNA reads TGCGCCAGCAGCCAAGTCATCGGGTCCTACAATGAGCAGTTCTTC. It specifies CASSQVIGSYNEQFF.

The chain combines TRBV11-1 with TRBJ2-3, with D unresolved. Germline V gene data show CDR1 as SGHAT and CDR2 as FQDESV (reference sequence). There are 15 residues in the CDR3. Trimming stripped 5 bases from V and 2 bases from J, with 14 bases between. CDR3 DNA: TGTGCCAGCAGCCATTGGGGTAGCACCACAGATACGCAGTATTTT. Its protein is CASSHWGSTTDTQYF.

This chain uses TRBV2 with TRBJ2-7; 8 bases line up with TRBD2. Germline CDR1 SNHLY, CDR2 FYNNEI. CDR3 length: 16 residues. J lost 6 bases, V lost 4 bases, and 14 bases had no gene match. The CDR3 DNA sequence: TGTGCCAGCAGTGCCGGACGGGGGGGAGATCTAGGCGAGCAGTACTTC. It specifies CASSAGRGGDLGEQYF.